This note documents a single TCR beta chain sequence. This clone's antigen is unknown. One base away there is no much larger clone; base qualities are not given. The donors were included in the validation cohort of over a hundred subjects, a group kept apart from the roughly 670-subject first cohort. The sample originates from a study of cytomegalovirus exposure and HLA in healthy donors (dated by TCRdb to 2016 to 2017). Describing the broader study: According to a later analysis, the roughly 130 validation repertoires were produced on the same platform as the approximately 620 repertoires of the first cohort. The study aimed to test whether signatures of past pathogen exposure could be identified by cataloging public T cell receptors. Besides the first cohort of 666 subjects, a separate validation cohort made up of 120 different subjects was used. The study combined high-throughput TCR immunosequencing, statistical association of individual TCRs with disease status, and machine learning to predict cytomegalovirus infection status.

Receptor amplification or capture employed the immunoSEQ multiplex PCR assay. The authors processed their data as follows. To diagnose cytomegalovirus status from the catalog of TCR beta chain sequences, a statistical classification framework was built. The table was pulled from immuneACCESS by TCRdb, which kept in-frame rearrangements only. Such tables lose some clones; where checked, under half of the loss comes from unresolved V genes, and the rest has no known cause. The V and J calls and clone size come from that table; D and trimming were worked out from the DNA. The sample profile shows 220,000 or so clones; roughly 87% of them were found once. The ten top clones hold 1.5% to 2.5% of the sample. General findings and caveats noted by the study authors: The validation cohort had no HLA typing available for a later analysis, so co-occurrence within that cohort was assessed over all 130 or so repertoires. It was suggested by the authors that the approach could potentially be generalized to other disease states and immunological phenotypes. Three of the identified cytomegalovirus-associated TCR beta chains were confirmed in vitro to be specific for cytomegalovirus antigens. A total of roughly 160 TCR beta chains were listed by the study as associated with cytomegalovirus. A later analysis found that TCRs clustered in the first cohort also tended to co-occur in the roughly 120 validation repertoires, with approximately 94% of cluster scores above 0. The classifier was reported to diagnose cytomegalovirus status with high specificity and sensitivity in both the original and validation cohorts. Most TCR sequences were seen in very few donors, while some public TCRs were found in many individuals.

Deletion took 8 bases off V and 2 bases off J, with a span of 8 bases between the germline ends. Reading from cysteine to phenylalanine, the CDR3 counts 12 amino acids. The read is trimmed to its CDR3 DNA, 36 bases read in frame from base 1. The germline V gene (reference sequence) specifies WNHNN as CDR1 and SYGVQD as CDR2. The rearrangement combines TRBV10-1 with TRBJ2-3; a tentative D call is TRBD1 (6 bases match). The TCR comes from a young woman in good health and CMV-seropositive. Specimen: PBMCs. The CDR3 protein sequence reads: CASGQLTDTQYF. The base sequence is TGCGCCAGCGGACAGCTCACAGATACGCAGTATTTT.